Reported below is one T cell receptor (beta chain). A read error may produce the germline difference seen at one junction end. This specimen includes other DNA sequences encoding the same CDR3. Looked up from germline, CDR1 is MNHEY and CDR2 is SMNVEV (reference sequence). The CDR3 spans 15 residues. This record belongs to a study of blood T cell repertoires in COVID-19. Per the authors' pipeline: Reference gene primer amplification gave nucleated cell count estimates. Produced via immunoSEQ multiplex PCR; TCRdb's table is partial and in-frame only. Clone size and the V and J calls come from that table; the DNA yielded D and trimming. This sample has some 200,000 clones, with roughly four fifths found just once.

The source of this sequence is a woman in her thirties or forties with acute or convalescent COVID-19. This rearrangement joins TRBV27 to TRBJ2-7, with 9 bases identical to TRBD2. The sequenced material came from peripheral blood. CDR3 loop: CASSLSSSGTYEQYF. The CDR3 DNA sequence: TGTGCCAGCAGTTTATCGTCTAGCGGGACCTATGAGCAGTACTTC.